These 24 T cell receptor beta chains were all obtained from the same sample, sequenced in a study of neurological immune-mediated disorders. TCRdb re-called the 5' RACE reads with MiXCR, one entry per CDR3 protein. The data contain about 49,000 distinct CDR3 sequences, over 10% of them seen just once; the ten biggest clones take up roughly 4.3%. Time point: longitudinal time-point 2. Source material: PBMCs. The receptors derive from a male donor with HTLV-1-associated myelopathy (HAM/TSP).

This clonotype showed up just a few times. The rearrangement links TRBV28 to TRBJ2-7; D is possibly TRBD1 (5 bases). V lost 7 bases and J lost 5, with 18 bases in between. Germline assignment: CDR1 MDHEN and CDR2 SYDVKM. The CDR3 covers 14 residues. The chain's CDR3 is CASTLLGARDEQYF. The DNA for the CDR3 is TGTGCCAGCACCCTCTTAGGGGCTAGGGACGAGCAGTACTTC.

At least ten counts were recorded for this clonotype. The chain carries TRBV20-1 and TRBJ1-4, with 9 bases matching TRBD1. Trimming cost V 8 bases and J 8 bases; bases outside gene matches: 6. This CDR3 region has 12 residues. Germline CDR1 reads DFQATT; CDR2 reads SNEGSKA (reference sequence). The CDR3 loop reads CSPRDRDEKLFF. DNA of the CDR3: TGCAGTCCCAGGGACAGGGACGAAAAACTGTTTTTT.

Turning to this clonotype: The junction shows a germline mismatch at one end, possibly a read error. V gene TRBV3-1 combines with J gene TRBJ2-7; tentatively, D is TRBD1 (7 bases). The CDR3 runs 16 residues. CDR1 is LGHDT, CDR2 YNNKEL, per germline (reference sequence). The CDR3 DNA follows: TGTGCCAGCAGCCAAGATTCAGGGGGGTTCTCCTATGAGCAGTACTTC. It encodes CASSQDSGGFSYEQYF.

The J gene is TRBJ1-3, the V gene TRBV9, with a tentative D call TRBD1 (6 bases). The germline CDR1 and CDR2 sequences are SGDLS and YYNGEE. This CDR3 is built from 17 residues. V shed 4 bases and J shed 1 base, with 18 bases lying between them. The CDR3 here is CASSFRGASGSGNTIYF. CDR3 bases: TGTGCCAGCAGCTTTAGGGGGGCCTCTGGGTCTGGAAACACCATATATTTT.

This clonotype was detected ten times or more. V usage is TRBV20-1 and J usage is TRBJ1-1, with 7 bases lining up with TRBD1. Germline CDR1 reads DFQATT; CDR2 reads SNEGSKA (reference sequence). The CDR3 extends over 16 amino acids. With V trimmed by 5 bases and J by 4 bases, 16 bases remained unmatched. CDR3 DNA sequence: TGCAGTGCTCACGACAGGGTCGGTTATCGTGGCACTGAAGCTTTCTTT. Its translation: CSAHDRVGYRGTEAFF.

This clonotype ranks as medium-sized (0.01 to 0.1%). The chain uses TRBV7-8 and TRBJ2-2; possibly TRBD1 for D (6 bases). V was shortened by 8 bases and J by 5 bases, with 15 bases between the two germline ends. The CDR3 has 14 residues. Per the germline V gene, CDR1 is SGHVS and CDR2 is FQNEAQ. The CDR3 loop reads CASDKHQGTGELFF. CDR3 bases: TGTGCCAGCGACAAACACCAGGGGACCGGGGAGCTGTTTTTT.

This clonotype was detected many times. CDR3: CASSPKTDRTVEAFF. The CDR3 nucleotides are TGTGCCAGCTCGCCGAAGACGGACAGGACAGTCGAAGCTTTCTTT. This chain links TRBV18 with TRBJ1-1, with 7 bases matching TRBD1. Germline-derived CDR1 and CDR2 are KGHSH and LQKENI. The V and J ends lost 6 bases and 8 bases, in that order; junction bases with no gene match: 15. The CDR3 runs 15 residues.

This clonotype was seen many times. The gene calls are TRBV5-1 and TRBJ1-4, with 7 bases aligning to TRBD1. The CDR3 length is 15 residues. The germline CDR1 and CDR2 sequences are SGHRS and YFSETQ. Trimming cost V 5 bases and J 8 bases; bases outside gene matches: 12. CDR3 loop: CASRKTTGIIEKLFF. CDR3 DNA: TGCGCCAGCAGAAAAACGACAGGGATAATAGAAAAACTGTTTTTT.

This clonotype was counted many times. The chain carries TRBV25-1 and TRBJ1-4; D possibly corresponds to TRBD1 (6 bases). The V and J ends lost 6 bases and 7 bases respectively, with 15 bases between them. Germline CDR1 reads MGHDK; CDR2 reads SYGVNS. The CDR3 totals 14 residues. The CDR3 is CASRAGERGEKLFF. The CDR3 DNA sequence: TGTGCCAGCAGGGCAGGGGAGCGTGGTGAAAAACTGTTTTTT.

The chain links TRBV6-2 or TRBV6-3 to TRBJ2-1; the D gene is possibly TRBD1 (6 bases). The CDR3 is 15 amino acids. V was cut by 2 bases and J by 5 bases, with 13 bases left in between. The germline CDR1 and CDR2 sequences are MNHEY and SVGEGT. The CDR3 reads CASSYPSGVNNEQFF. The CDR3 DNA reads TGTGCCAGCAGTTACCCGTCAGGGGTGAACAATGAGCAGTTCTTC.

This clonotype was seen repeatedly, ten times or more. The chain combines TRBV5-5 with TRBJ1-5; D is perhaps TRBD1 (6 bases). V lost 2 bases and J 7 bases, leaving 10 bases between the germline ends. This CDR3 contains 13 residues. The germline gives CDR1 SGHKS, CDR2 YYEKEE (reference sequence). In nucleotides, the CDR3 is TGTGCCAGCAGCTTTTGGGGGCAGCAGCCCCAGCATTTT. It specifies CASSFWGQQPQHF.

This clonotype was picked up many times. This rearrangement joins TRBV5-1 to TRBJ2-3; D gene unclear. This CDR3 region has 14 residues. The germline gives CDR1 SGHRS, CDR2 YFSETQ. V was clipped by 4 bases and J by 0 bases, with 9 bases between them. The CDR3 reads CASSTLMSTDTQYF. CDR3 in DNA: TGCGCCAGCAGCACACTAATGAGCACAGATACGCAGTATTTT.

CDR3 residues: CARNLERQALGYTF. DNA of the CDR3: TGTGCCAGAAACTTAGAGAGACAGGCGCTTGGCTACACCTTC. The chain couples TRBV7-2 to TRBJ1-2, with TRBD1 as a possible D gene (6 bases). The CDR3 is 14 amino acids. Per germline, CDR1 SGHTA and CDR2 FQGNSA. The germline V and J ends were trimmed by 9 bases and 7 bases, with 21 bases remaining between them.

Ten or more counts support this clonotype. This chain joins TRBV12-3 or TRBV12-4 and TRBJ1-5; D gene ambiguous. This CDR3 has 14 residues. V lost 5 bases to trimming and J lost 3 bases, with 11 bases between them. The CDR3 DNA reads TGTGCCAGCAGTCCCCAGCTACACAATCAGCCCCAGCATTTT. Translating it yields CASSPQLHNQPQHF.

This clonotype was counted ten times or more. The V gene is TRBV5-1, the J gene TRBJ2-6; no reliable D call. Germline CDR1 is SGHRS and CDR2 is YFSETQ. CDR3 length: 15 amino acids. V was clipped by 2 bases and J by 1 base, with 7 bases between them. CDR3 DNA: TGCGCCAGCAGCTTAGTTGGGTCTGGGGCCAACGTCCTGACTTTC. This translates into CASSLVGSGANVLTF.

This clonotype was found many times. V gene TRBV6-5 combines with J gene TRBJ1-1; tentatively, D is TRBD1 (6 bases). The CDR3 covers 15 residues. The V end was cut by 2 bases, the J end by 7 bases, with 17 bases between. In germline, CDR1 is MNHEY, CDR2 SVGAGI. Here the CDR3 reads CASSYGGGRTDEAFF. In nucleotides, the CDR3 is TGTGCCAGCAGTTACGGGGGGGGACGGACAGATGAAGCTTTCTTT.

This clonotype was found a few times. Sequence at one end of the junction differs from germline and may be a read error. The chain uses TRBV9 and TRBJ1-1; TRBD1 might be the D (6 bases). The CDR3 loop spans 13 amino acids. In germline, CDR1 is SGDLS, CDR2 YYNGEE. This chain's CDR3 is CASRDTYNTEAFF. The CDR3 region has the DNA TGTGCCAGCCGGGACACCTATAACACGGAAGCTTTCTTT. Full variable domain (missing parts from reference TRBV9 and TRBJ1-1): DSGVTQTPKHLITATGQRVTLRCSPRSGDLSVYWYQQSLDQGLQFLIQYYNGEERAKGNILERFSAQQFPDLHSELNLSSLELGDSALYFCASRDTYNTEAFFGQGTRLTVV.

This clonotype was seen ten or more times. The chain has TRBV20-1 and TRBJ2-3; tentative D call: TRBD2 (6 bases). Germline V gene data show CDR1 as DFQATT and CDR2 as SNEGSKA (reference sequence). The CDR3 sequence is 10 residues long. The ends were cut back, 5 bases at V and 9 bases at J, with 9 bases in the middle. CDR3 sequence reads: CSAVSGTQYF. For the CDR3, the DNA is TGCAGTGCTGTAAGCGGGACGCAGTATTTT.

The gene calls are TRBV14 and TRBJ2-5; 11 nucleotides line up with TRBD2. The length of the CDR3 is 13 residues. Trimming at V came to 1 base and at J to 10 bases, leaving 2 bases not matched to a gene. Germline lookup yields CDR1 SGHDN and CDR2 FVKESK. Here the CDR3 reads CASSQVLAGGQYF. In nucleotides, the CDR3 is TGTGCCAGCAGCCAAGTTCTAGCGGGGGGCCAGTACTTC. Drawing the rest from reference TRBV14 and TRBJ2-5, the complete variable domain is EAGVTQFPSHSVIEKGQTVTLRCDPISGHDNLYWYRRVMGKEIKFLLHFVKESKQDESGMPNNRFLAERTGGTYSTLKVQPAELEDSGVYFCASSQVLAGGQYFGPGTRLLVL.

This clonotype occurred many times. V usage is TRBV27 and J usage is TRBJ1-1; D possibly corresponds to TRBD1 (5 bases). CDR1 MNHEY and CDR2 SMNVEV come from the germline V gene (reference sequence). Between the trimmed V and J ends, which lost 7 bases and 7 bases, there was a span of 10 bases. The CDR3 is 11 amino acids. In DNA form, the CDR3 reads TGTGCCAGCATGCGGGACGGTGAAGCTTTCTTT. Residues: CASMRDGEAFF.

This clonotype was picked up many times. V and J are TRBV5-1 and TRBJ2-1; the D gene is possibly TRBD2 (7 bases). From germline, CDR1 is SGHRS and CDR2 YFSETQ. V lost 4 bases and J 7 bases, leaving 15 bases between the germline ends. This CDR3 has 14 amino acids. In DNA, the CDR3 is TGCGCCAGCAGCGAGGGGGGGGTCGGGAATGAGCAGTTCTTC. It encodes CASSEGGVGNEQFF.

The J gene is TRBJ2-2, the V gene TRBV19; TRBD1 matches 8 bases. The CDR3 is 16 amino acids. Germline values: CDR1 LNHDA, CDR2 SQIVND (reference sequence). V gave up 2 bases and J gave up 5 bases; unmatched junction bases: 7. The CDR3 reads CASSIQGASVTGELFF. The CDR3 DNA is TGTGCCAGTAGTATACAGGGGGCTTCGGTGACCGGGGAGCTGTTTTTT.

This clonotype was recorded many times. This chain links TRBV18 with TRBJ2-2, with D possibly being TRBD1 (6 bases). This CDR3 has 16 amino acids. Germline values: CDR1 KGHSH, CDR2 LQKENI. The V end was cut by 3 bases, the J end by 1 base, with 12 bases between. The CDR3 sequence is CASSPLGAMNTGELFF. The CDR3 coding sequence is TGTGCCAGCTCACCCTTGGGGGCCATGAACACCGGGGAGCTGTTTTTT.

At least ten counts were recorded for this clonotype. The chain links TRBV5-6 to TRBJ1-5, with unresolved D. The CDR3 runs 15 residues. Between the trimmed V and J ends, which lost 1 base and 3 bases, there was a span of 11 bases. Germline lookup yields CDR1 SGHDT and CDR2 YYEEEE. The CDR3 protein is CASSLNSLFNQPQHF. The CDR3 coding sequence is TGTGCCAGCAGCTTGAACAGCCTATTCAATCAGCCCCAGCATTTT.